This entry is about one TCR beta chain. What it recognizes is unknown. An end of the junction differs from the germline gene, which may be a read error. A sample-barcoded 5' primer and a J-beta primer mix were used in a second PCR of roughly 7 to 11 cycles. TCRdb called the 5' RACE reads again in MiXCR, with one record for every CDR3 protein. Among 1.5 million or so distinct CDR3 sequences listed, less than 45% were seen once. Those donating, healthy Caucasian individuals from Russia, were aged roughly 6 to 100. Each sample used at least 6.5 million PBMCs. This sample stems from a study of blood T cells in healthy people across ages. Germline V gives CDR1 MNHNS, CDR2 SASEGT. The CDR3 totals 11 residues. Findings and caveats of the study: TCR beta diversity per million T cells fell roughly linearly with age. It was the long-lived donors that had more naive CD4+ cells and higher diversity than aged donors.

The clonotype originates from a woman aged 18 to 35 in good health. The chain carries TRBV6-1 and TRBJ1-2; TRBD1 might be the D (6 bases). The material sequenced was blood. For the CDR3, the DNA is TGTGCCCGCAGCCGGGACACTGGCTACACCTTC. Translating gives CARSRDTGYTF.